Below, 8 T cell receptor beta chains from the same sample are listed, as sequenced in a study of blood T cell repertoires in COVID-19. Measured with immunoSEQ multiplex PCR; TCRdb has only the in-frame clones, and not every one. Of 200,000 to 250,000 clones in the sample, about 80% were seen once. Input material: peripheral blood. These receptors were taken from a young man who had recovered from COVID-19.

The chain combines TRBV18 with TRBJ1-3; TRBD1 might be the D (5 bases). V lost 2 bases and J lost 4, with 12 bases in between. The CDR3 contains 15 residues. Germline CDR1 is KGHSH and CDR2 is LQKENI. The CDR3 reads CASSPSGDRGNTIYF. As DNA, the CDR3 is TGTGCCAGCTCACCATCGGGGGACCGCGGAAACACCATATATTTT.

CDR3 amino acids: CASSLDRGYEQYV. Here the CDR3 DNA reads TGCGCCAGCAGCCTTGACAGGGGCTACGAGCAGTACGTC. The J gene is TRBJ2-7, the V gene TRBV4-1; 8 nucleotides agree with TRBD1. Germline V gene sequence: CDR1 MGHRA, CDR2 YSYEKL. The CDR3 has 13 residues. V was pared by 4 bases and J by 3 bases, with 2 bases of the junction left unmatched.

This CDR3 reads CASSPPKRGGVNEQFF. The CDR3 bases are TGTGCCAGCAGCCCCCCCAAGCGGGGGGGCGTCAATGAGCAGTTCTTC. The chain links TRBV9 to TRBJ2-1; 10 bases line up with TRBD2. The CDR3 has 16 amino acids. Germline loops: CDR1 SGDLS, CDR2 YYNGEE. The trim removed 4 bases at V and 6 bases at J, leaving 10 bases unmatched.

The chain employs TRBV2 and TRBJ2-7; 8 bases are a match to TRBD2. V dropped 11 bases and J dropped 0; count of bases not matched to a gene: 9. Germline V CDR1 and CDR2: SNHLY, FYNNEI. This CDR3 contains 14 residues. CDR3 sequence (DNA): TGTGCCGCCGCGCGGGAGGCGACCTCCTACGAGCAGTACGTC. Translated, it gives CAAAREATSYEQYV.

The CDR3 DNA sequence: TGTGCCAGCAGGAGCGGGGTCACAGATACGCAGTATTTT. This codes for CASRSGVTDTQYF. The rearrangement uses TRBV5-4 and TRBJ2-3; 7 bases fit TRBD2. The CDR3 is 13 residues long. From germline, CDR1 is SGHNT and CDR2 YYREEE (reference sequence). Trimming cost V 5 bases and J 2 bases; bases outside gene matches: 2.

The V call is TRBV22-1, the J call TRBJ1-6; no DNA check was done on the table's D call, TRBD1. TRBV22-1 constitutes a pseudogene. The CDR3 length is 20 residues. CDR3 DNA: TGTCCTGGGAGCACCTCCGACGACAGGGGTGACAGCTCCTATAATTCACCCCTCCACTTT. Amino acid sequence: CPGSTSDDRGDSSYNSPLHF.

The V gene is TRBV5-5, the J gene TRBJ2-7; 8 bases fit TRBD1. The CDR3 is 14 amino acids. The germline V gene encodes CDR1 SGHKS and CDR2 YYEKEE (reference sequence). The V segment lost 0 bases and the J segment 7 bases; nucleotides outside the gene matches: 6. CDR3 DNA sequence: TGTGCCAGCAGCTTGGCTCAGGGGGCTGGGGAGCAGTACTTC. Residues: CASSLAQGAGEQYF.

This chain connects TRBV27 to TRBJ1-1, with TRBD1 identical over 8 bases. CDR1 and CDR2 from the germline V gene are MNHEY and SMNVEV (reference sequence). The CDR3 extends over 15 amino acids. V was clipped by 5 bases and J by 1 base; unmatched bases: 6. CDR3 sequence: CASSRTGTGNTEAFF. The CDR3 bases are TGTGCCAGCAGTAGAACCGGGACAGGGAACACTGAAGCTTTCTTT.